The clone carrying this TCR beta chain was counted between two and nine times. Its antigen is currently unknown. Here immunoSEQ multiplex PCR was the method, and the copy in TCRdb shows in-frame clones only, minus some. This sample carries some 11,000 clones, 55% to 80% of them seen once, and the ten largest clones take around a tenth. This CDR3 spans 14 amino acids. Trimming took 5 bases from V and 0 from J, leaving 10 bases between them. Germline V gene data show CDR1 as MNHNY and CDR2 as SVGAGI (reference sequence). These data originate in a study of tumor-infiltrating lymphocytes in localized non-small cell lung cancer. Findings and caveats of the study: Immunotypes IM1 and IM2 had similar TCR-derived T-cell fractions. Different pieces of the same tissue were used for each assay.

The rearrangement joins TRBV6-6 to TRBJ1-2, with a possible D match to TRBD1 (6 bases). Sequencing used lung tumor tissue. This receptor was identified in a human donor with non-small cell lung cancer. CDR3 sequence: CASSRGTSNYGYTF. In DNA form, the CDR3 reads TGTGCCAGCAGTCGAGGGACATCTAACTATGGCTACACCTTC.